This TCR beta chain was captured in a study of regulatory T cells in long-lasting Graves disease. Time point of the sample: newly diagnosed GD, antithyroid drugs for less than 3 months. The authors made the TCR library using RNA they extracted from PBMCs. In its sample, this clonotype was seen many times. V dropped 6 bases and J dropped 5 bases, with 19 bases sitting between them. CDR3 size: 15 residues. Through Arm-PCR of CDR3 regions and iRepertoire HTBI primers, TCR beta libraries were built. MiXCR was run by TCRdb on the multiplex PCR reads, yielding one entry per CDR3 protein. The profile shows around 360,000 distinct CDR3 sequences, around 16% of them singletons. The sample was also reused in another study, on T cells in Graves' hyperthyroidism and ophthalmopathy.

This clonotype was obtained from a young woman with Graves disease. Specimen: peripheral blood mononuclear cells (PBMCs), collected at new diagnosis, from a patient treated with antithyroid drugs. This sequence joins TRBV12-3 or TRBV12-4 and TRBJ1-2; D remains unclear. The CDR3 reads CASRPTDATLYGYTF. The DNA for the CDR3 is TGTGCCAGCAGGCCCACGGACGCCACACTTTATGGCTACACCTTC.